This T cell receptor (beta chain) stems from a study of shared clonotypes between healthy human individuals. Points from the study as a whole: Although depth was large, rarefaction showed that sequencing of the sorted subsets was incomplete. Specimens sampled were limited to blood, with tissue repertoires likely differing.

Points on this clone: Its antigen remains unknown.

Tens of thousands of T cell genomes (about 210 ng DNA) went into each sorted-subset replicate. Methods used by the authors: As immunoSEQ supplied junction-only sequences (without quality scores), filtering differed. The table came from immunoSEQ multiplex PCR; TCRdb's copy has only in-frame clones and leaves some out. V and J calls and clone size follow that table, whereas D and trimming were derived from the DNA. Among about 870,000 clones, approximately 92% were seen once, and the ten largest hold 24%. In the naive CD8 group, cells lacked CD45RO and were positively selected for CCR7, so terminally differentiated effector memory CD45RA+ cells were left out. The germline CDR1 and CDR2 sequences are LGHNT and FRNRAP. Trimming stripped 1 base from V and 3 bases from J, with 21 bases between. The CDR3 spans 18 residues.

The sample was naive CD8+ T cells sorted from blood. This sequence originates from a man aged 25-45 years in good health. The rearrangement links TRBV12-5 to TRBJ1-2, with TRBD1 as a possible D gene (6 bases). CDR3 sequence (DNA): TGTGCTAGTGGTTTGGCACAGGGAGGCAAGTTACGGCACTATGGCTACACCTTC. As protein: CASGLAQGGKLRHYGYTF.